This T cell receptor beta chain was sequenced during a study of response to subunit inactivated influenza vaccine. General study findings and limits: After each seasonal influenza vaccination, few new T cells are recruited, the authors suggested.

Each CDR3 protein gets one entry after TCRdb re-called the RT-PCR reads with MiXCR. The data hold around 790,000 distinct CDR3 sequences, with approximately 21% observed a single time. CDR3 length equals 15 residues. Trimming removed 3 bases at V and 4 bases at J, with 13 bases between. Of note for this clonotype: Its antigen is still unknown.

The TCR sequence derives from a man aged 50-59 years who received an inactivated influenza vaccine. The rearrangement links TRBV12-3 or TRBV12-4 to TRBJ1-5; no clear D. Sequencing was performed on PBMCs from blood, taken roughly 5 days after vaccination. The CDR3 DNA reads TGTGCCAGCAGTTTCAGTGAGGCCCCTAATCAGCCCCAGCATTTT. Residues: CASSFSEAPNQPQHF.